A selection of T cell receptor beta chains follows, all from one sample in a study of T cell responses to AZD1222 COVID-19 vaccine. The assay was immunoSEQ multiplex PCR, and TCRdb's table has in-frame clones only and misses some. The sample lists around 78,000 clones, roughly 90% occurring once. Sequenced here: peripheral blood, sampled 28 days after the second AZD1222 dose. These receptors originate from an adult who received the AZD1222 COVID-19 vaccine. The CDR3 runs from the conserved cysteine through the conserved F or W. D genes are given only for firm matches. Clone sizes are given selectively: once, few, many, or a class where the clone is expanded.

J gene	clone size	D gene	V gene	CDR3 DNA	CDR3 protein
TRBJ2-3	.	.	TRBV2	TGTGCCAGCAGTGTTGGGGTGGTCGGGACAGATACGCAGTATTTT	CASSVGVVGTDTQYF
TRBJ1-4	.	.	TRBV7-9	TGTGCCAGCAGCTTAGGGGACCGCGTTGAAAAACTGTTTTTT	CASSLGDRVEKLFF
TRBJ2-7	.	.	TRBV2	TGTGCCAGCAGTGAAAAATTAGGGGCAAACTACGAGCAGTACTTC	CASSEKLGANYEQYF
TRBJ1-2	.	TRBD1	TRBV19	TGTGCCAGTACCCCGGACAGGCCTTACCCTAACTATGGCTACACCTTC	CASTPDRPYPNYGYTF
TRBJ2-7	.	TRBD1	TRBV19	TGTGCCAGTAAACCCGGGACAGGCCCTCCCTACGAGCAGTACTTC	CASKPGTGPPYEQYF
TRBJ2-7	.	.	TRBV3-1/TRBV3-2	TGTGCCAGCGCCCCTGAACAGGGCCAGGGTTGGGAGCAGTACTTC	CASAPEQGQGWEQYF
TRBJ2-7	.	TRBD1	TRBV25-1	TGTGCCAGCAGTCCACAGGGGCTTGGGTACGAGCAGTACTTC	CASSPQGLGYEQYF
TRBJ1-5	.	TRBD1	TRBV4-1	TGCGCCAGCAGCCTCGGGACAGTTTATAGCAATCAGCCCCAGCATTTT	CASSLGTVYSNQPQHF
TRBJ1-3	.	.	TRBV30	TGTGCCTGGAGTGTAGGTCAGAACGGGAACACCATATATTTT	CAWSVGQNGNTIYF
TRBJ2-3	.	TRBD1	TRBV5-1	TGCGCCAGCAGCCCACCTCGACAGGGGGGCAGCACAGATACGCAGTATTTT	CASSPPRQGGSTDTQYF
TRBJ2-6	.	.	TRBV27	TGTGCCAGCAGTTCGTTACAAATCCGGGACACCAGCTCTGGGGCCAACGTCCTGACTTTC	CASSSLQIRDTSSGANVLTF
TRBJ1-3	few	.	TRBV9	TGTGCCAGCAGCGTAGGGGGGGCTGGAAACACCATATATTTT	CASSVGGAGNTIYF
TRBJ2-2	few	.	TRBV7-2	TGTGCCAGCAGCTTAGTCACCGGGGAGCTGTTTTTT	CASSLVTGELFF
TRBJ2-1	.	.	TRBV7-3	TGTGCCAGCAGCCGGACCGCGAGCTCCTACAATGAGCAGTTCTTC	CASSRTASSYNEQFF
TRBJ1-3	.	.	TRBV30	TGTGCCTTAATTCATATGGGTGGAAACACCATATATTTT	CALIHMGGNTIYF
TRBJ1-2	.	.	TRBV5-1	TGCGCCAGCAGGACACCGGTTGGAAACTATGGCTACACCTTC	CASRTPVGNYGYTF
TRBJ2-2	.	.	TRBV7-2	TGTGCCAGCCGGTTGATAGACTCCGGGGAGCTGTTTTTT	CASRLIDSGELFF
TRBJ2-1	once	.	TRBV6-2/TRBV6-3	TGTGCCAGCAGTGCCCGGACACCTGGGGATGAGCAGTTCTTC	CASSARTPGDEQFF
TRBJ2-7	.	TRBD2	TRBV7-6	TGTGCCAGCAGCTTAGGCCCAGCGGGGGGACGAGAGCAGTACTTC	CASSLGPAGGREQYF
TRBJ1-4	once	TRBD1	TRBV7-8	TGTGCCAGCAGCCTACCCCCCTCGACAGGGGGTGAAAAACTGTTTTTT	CASSLPPSTGGEKLFF
TRBJ2-3	.	.	TRBV11-2	TGTGCCAGCAGCCTATACCGGGCTTCCCGGGAAGATACGCAGTATTTT	CASSLYRASREDTQYF
TRBJ2-2	.	TRBD1	TRBV4-2	TGTGCCAGCAGCCGAGACGGACAGGGTATCACCGGGGAGCTGTTTTTT	CASSRDGQGITGELFF
TRBJ2-7	.	.	TRBV3-1/TRBV3-2	TGTGCCAGCAGTCCAACCGGGCTTTATCAAAGCCGCGAGCAGTACTTC	CASSPTGLYQSREQYF
TRBJ1-4	.	.	TRBV5-5	TGTGCCAGCAGCTTGCTATTCTTCAGGGATGGTGAAAAACTGTTTTTT	CASSLLFFRDGEKLFF
TRBJ1-1	.	.	TRBV2	TGTGCCAGCCGGGAATCAGCTGAAGCTTTCTTT	CASRESAEAFF
TRBJ2-5	.	.	TRBV4-1	TGCGCCAGCAGCAACCGGGACCAAGAGACCCAGTACTTC	CASSNRDQETQYF